The T cell receptor beta chain under discussion was sequenced for a study of blood T cell repertoires in COVID-19. Study in general: Specimens from acute and convalescent COVID-19 originated in the United States, Italy and Spain. PBMCs, B-cell-depleted T cells, or T cells provided the cDNA or gDNA that made up the material.

This CDR3 comprises 17 residues. Germline CDR1 reads LNHNV; CDR2 reads YYDKDF (reference sequence). J gave up 1 base and V 0 bases, and 7 bases lay outside the gene matches. The protocol was immunoSEQ multiplex PCR, while the TCRdb copy is restricted to in-frame clones and leaves out a portion. The sample has about 400,000 clones; 86% are singletons. Patients from Seattle were sampled longitudinally, starting during active infection. The clonotype originates from a woman aged 55-70 years with COVID-19, enrolled during active disease. The genes are TRBV15 and TRBJ2-5, with TRBD2 matching over 8 bases. Sequenced input: peripheral blood. The CDR3 loop reads CATSREGRGAPQETQYF. The CDR3 DNA is TGTGCCACCAGCAGAGAGGGGCGGGGGGCCCCCCAAGAGACCCAGTACTTC.